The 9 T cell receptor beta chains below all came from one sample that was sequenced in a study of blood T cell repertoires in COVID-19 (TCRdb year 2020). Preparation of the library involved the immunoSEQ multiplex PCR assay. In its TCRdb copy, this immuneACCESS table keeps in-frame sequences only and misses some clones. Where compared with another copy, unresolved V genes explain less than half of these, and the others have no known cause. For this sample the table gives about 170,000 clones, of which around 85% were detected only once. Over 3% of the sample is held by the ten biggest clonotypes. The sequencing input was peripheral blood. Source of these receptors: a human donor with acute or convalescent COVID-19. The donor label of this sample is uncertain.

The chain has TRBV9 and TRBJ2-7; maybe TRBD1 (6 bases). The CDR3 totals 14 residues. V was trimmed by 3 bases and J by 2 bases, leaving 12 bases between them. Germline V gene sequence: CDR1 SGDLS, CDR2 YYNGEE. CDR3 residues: CASSENREPYEQYF. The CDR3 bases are TGTGCCAGCAGCGAGAACAGGGAACCCTACGAGCAGTACTTC.

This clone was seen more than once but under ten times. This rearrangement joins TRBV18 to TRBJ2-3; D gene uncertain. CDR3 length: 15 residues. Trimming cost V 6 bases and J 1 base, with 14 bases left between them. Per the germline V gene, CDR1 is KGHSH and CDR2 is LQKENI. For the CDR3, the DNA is TGTGCCAGCTCGGGTGGGCAGGCTCGCACAGATACGCAGTATTTT. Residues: CASSGGQARTDTQYF.

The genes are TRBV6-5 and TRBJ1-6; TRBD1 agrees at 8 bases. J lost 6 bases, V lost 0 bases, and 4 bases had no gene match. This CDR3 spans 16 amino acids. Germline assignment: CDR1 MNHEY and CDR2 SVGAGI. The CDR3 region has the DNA TGTGCCAGCAGTTACTCGCGTGGACAGGGTAATTCACCCCTCCACTTT. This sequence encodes CASSYSRGQGNSPLHF.

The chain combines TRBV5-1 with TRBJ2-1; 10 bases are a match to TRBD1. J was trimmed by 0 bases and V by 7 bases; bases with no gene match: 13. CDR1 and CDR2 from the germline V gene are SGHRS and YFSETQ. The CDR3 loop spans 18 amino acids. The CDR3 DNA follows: TGCGCCAGCGGGGTCCGGGACAGGGGTCCTCTCTCCTACAATGAGCAGTTCTTC. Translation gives CASGVRDRGPLSYNEQFF.

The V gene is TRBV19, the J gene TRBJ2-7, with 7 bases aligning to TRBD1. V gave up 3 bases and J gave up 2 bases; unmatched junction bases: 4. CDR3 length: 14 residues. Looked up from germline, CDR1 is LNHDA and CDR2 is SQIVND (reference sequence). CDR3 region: CASSIGTAAYEQYF. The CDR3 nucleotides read TGTGCCAGTAGTATCGGGACAGCCGCCTACGAGCAGTACTTC.

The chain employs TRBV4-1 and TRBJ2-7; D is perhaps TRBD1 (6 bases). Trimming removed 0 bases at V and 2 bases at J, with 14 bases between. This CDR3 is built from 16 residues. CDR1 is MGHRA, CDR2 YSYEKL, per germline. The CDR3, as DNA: TGCGCCAGCAGCCAAGAAAAGCAGGACAGACCCTACGAGCAGTACTTC. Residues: CASSQEKQDRPYEQYF.

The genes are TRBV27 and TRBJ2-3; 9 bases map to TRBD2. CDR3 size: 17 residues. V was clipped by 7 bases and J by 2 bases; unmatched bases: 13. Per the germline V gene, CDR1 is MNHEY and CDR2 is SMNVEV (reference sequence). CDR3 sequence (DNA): TGTGCCAGCACCAAACCGGCGGGAGGGGGCGTCACAGATACGCAGTATTTT. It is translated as CASTKPAGGGVTDTQYF.

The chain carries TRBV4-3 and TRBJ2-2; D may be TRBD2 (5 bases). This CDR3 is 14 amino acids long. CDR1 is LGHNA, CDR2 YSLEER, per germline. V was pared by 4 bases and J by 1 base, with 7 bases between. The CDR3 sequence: CASSPAGNTGELFF. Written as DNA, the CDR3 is TGCGCCAGCAGCCCCGCGGGGAACACCGGGGAGCTGTTTTTT.

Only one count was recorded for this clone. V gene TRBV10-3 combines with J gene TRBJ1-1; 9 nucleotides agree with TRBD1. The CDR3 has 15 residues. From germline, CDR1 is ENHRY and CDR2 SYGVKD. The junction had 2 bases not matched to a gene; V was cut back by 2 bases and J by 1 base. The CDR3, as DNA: TGTGCCATCAGTGAGACAGGGGGCGGGAACACTGAAGCTTTCTTT. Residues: CAISETGGGNTEAFF.